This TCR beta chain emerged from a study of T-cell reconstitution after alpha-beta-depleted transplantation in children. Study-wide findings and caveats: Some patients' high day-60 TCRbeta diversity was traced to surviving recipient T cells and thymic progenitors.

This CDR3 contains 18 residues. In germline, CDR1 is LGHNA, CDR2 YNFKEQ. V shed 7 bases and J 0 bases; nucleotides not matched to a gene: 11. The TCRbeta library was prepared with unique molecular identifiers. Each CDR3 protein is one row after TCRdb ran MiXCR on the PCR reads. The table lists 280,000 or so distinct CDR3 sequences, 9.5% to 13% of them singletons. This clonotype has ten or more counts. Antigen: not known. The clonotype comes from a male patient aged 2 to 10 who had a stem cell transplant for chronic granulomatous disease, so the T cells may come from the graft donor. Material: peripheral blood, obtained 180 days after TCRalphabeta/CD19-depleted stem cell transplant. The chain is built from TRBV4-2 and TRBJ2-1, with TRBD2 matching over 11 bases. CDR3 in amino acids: CASNKVGSGRASYNEQFF. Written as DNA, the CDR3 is TGTGCCAGCAACAAGGTCGGTAGCGGGAGGGCCTCCTACAATGAGCAGTTCTTC.